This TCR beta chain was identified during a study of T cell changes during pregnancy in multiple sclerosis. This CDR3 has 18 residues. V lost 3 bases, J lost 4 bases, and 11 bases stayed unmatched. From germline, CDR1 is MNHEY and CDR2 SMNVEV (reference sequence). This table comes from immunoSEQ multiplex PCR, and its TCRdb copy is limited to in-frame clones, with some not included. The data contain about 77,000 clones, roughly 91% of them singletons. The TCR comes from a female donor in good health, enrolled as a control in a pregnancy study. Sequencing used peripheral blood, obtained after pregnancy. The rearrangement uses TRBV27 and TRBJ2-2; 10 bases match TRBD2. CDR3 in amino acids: CASSFRTSGIRGTGELFF. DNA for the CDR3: TGTGCCAGCAGTTTCCGTACTAGCGGGATCCGCGGCACCGGGGAGCTGTTTTTT.